This T cell receptor beta chain was retrieved from a study of control samples from healthy donors and cancer patients. The length of the CDR3 is 12 residues. Trimming removed 6 bases at V and 7 bases at J, with 10 bases between. Germline V lookup: CDR1 LNHDA, CDR2 SQIVND (reference sequence). The data were produced by immunoSEQ multiplex PCR, yet TCRdb's version contains in-frame clones alone and is incomplete. The table has approximately 160,000 clones, just under 95% seen once. The chain carries TRBV19 and TRBJ1-5, with a weak D call TRBD1 (5 bases). Sample: blood. The receptor was derived from a woman aged 55 to 70 in good health. The CDR3 DNA sequence: TGTGCCAGTAGAGGCAGGGAACAGCCCCAGCATTTT. This translates into CASRGREQPQHF.